This T cell receptor (beta chain) came from a study of control samples from healthy donors and cancer patients. The protocol was immunoSEQ multiplex PCR, while the TCRdb copy is restricted to in-frame clones and leaves out a portion. The sample holds under 300,000 clones, 82% seen once. This receptor was taken from an older woman with lung cancer. Sequenced: PBMCs.

The CDR3 loop reads CASSLGRTGVLGKQFF. The CDR3 DNA reads as TGTGCCAGCAGTTTAGGCCGGACAGGGGTTTTAGGGAAGCAGTTCTTC. V usage is TRBV28 and J usage is TRBJ2-1; 9 nucleotides agree with TRBD1. Germline lookup yields CDR1 MDHEN and CDR2 SYDVKM. The CDR3 spans 16 residues. With V trimmed by 2 bases and J by 11 bases, 13 bases remained unmatched.